Listed below are T cell receptor beta chains from one sample, sequenced in a study of T cells in Graves' hyperthyroidism and ophthalmopathy. TCRdb reanalysed the multiplex PCR reads using MiXCR and keeps one entry per CDR3 protein. The table lists 450,000 to 600,000 distinct CDR3 sequences, just under 20% of them singletons, with about 45% in the top ten. The specimen was blood. These receptors were obtained from a man aged 40-50 years with Graves' ophthalmopathy. Both conserved end residues are part of each CDR3. Each record gives: D gene, J gene, V gene, clone size, CDR3 DNA, CDR3 protein. D genes are given only for firm matches. Clone size is given for some rows only: seen once, a few or many times, or a class if the clone is expanded.

NA | TRBJ2-5 | TRBV4-3 | few | TGCGCCAGCAGCCATCCCCTAGCGCAAGAGGCCCAGTACTTC | CASSHPLAQEAQYF
NA | TRBJ1-3 | TRBV30 | NA | TGTGCCTGGAGTAGGCCAAACGGAAACACCATATATTTT | CAWSRPNGNTIYF
TRBD1 | TRBJ1-1 | TRBV19 | few | TGTGCCAGTACCACCGGGACAGGGTTGAGCACTGAAGCTTTCTTT | CASTTGTGLSTEAFF
NA | TRBJ2-7 | TRBV20-1 | many | TGCAGTGCTTCCAAGGCAGGGCTTAGCTACGAGCAGTACTTC | CSASKAGLSYEQYF
NA | TRBJ1-1 | TRBV19 | few | TGTGCCAGTAGTATACGTAATGAAGCTTTCTTT | CASSIRNEAFF
TRBD1 | TRBJ2-7 | TRBV7-2 | few | TGTGCCAGCAGCCCTGTCCCGGGACAGGGTTACGAGCAGTACTTC | CASSPVPGQGYEQYF
NA | TRBJ2-2 | TRBV7-3 | few | TGTGCCAGCAGCTCCGGGGGAGGCACCGGGGAGCTGTTTTTT | CASSSGGGTGELFF
NA | TRBJ2-7 | TRBV6-2/TRBV6-3 | NA | TGTGCCAGCAGTTACTCGAAATCCTTCACGGGTCCGAGCTCCTACGAGCAGTACTTC | CASSYSKSFTGPSSYEQYF
NA | TRBJ2-7 | TRBV7-2 | many | TGTGCCAGCAGCTTAAACTACGAGCAGTACTTC | CASSLNYEQYF
NA | TRBJ2-1 | TRBV27 | NA | TGTACCAGCAGTCCCTACACCAATGAGCAGTTCTTC | CTSSPYTNEQFF
TRBD2 | TRBJ2-7 | TRBV13 | NA | TGTGCCAGCACCAATAACTTACTAGCGCCGAGCTCCTACGAGCAGTACTTC | CASTNNLLAPSSYEQYF
TRBD1 | TRBJ1-2 | TRBV5-1 | NA | TGCGCCAGCAGCTCTGACAGGGGTCCCTATGGCTACACCTTC | CASSSDRGPYGYTF
TRBD2 | TRBJ2-2 | TRBV15 | NA | TGTGCCACCAGCATCCTACGGACTAGCTGGTCTCCCGGGGAGCTGTTTTTT | CATSILRTSWSPGELFF
TRBD2 | TRBJ2-5 | TRBV29-1 | NA | TGCAGCGTTCGTGATAGCGGGCGGGAGACCCAGTACTTC | CSVRDSGRETQYF
TRBD1 | TRBJ1-5 | TRBV7-2 | many | TGTGCCAGCAGTCCACAGGGGACAAAACAGCCCCAGCATTTT | CASSPQGTKQPQHF
NA | TRBJ1-2 | TRBV30 | few | TGTGCCTGGAGTGCCGGAGGGGTATCCTATGGCTACACCTTC | CAWSAGGVSYGYTF
NA | TRBJ1-1 | TRBV10-3 | NA | TGTGCCATCAGTGAAGTAGGAGGATGGACTGAAGCTCTCTTT | CAISEVGGWTEALF
NA | TRBJ1-1 | TRBV6-2/TRBV6-3 | many | TGTGCCAGCAGTTACAATTCAAAGGGCACTGAAGCTTTCTTT | CASSYNSKGTEAFF
TRBD1 | TRBJ2-1 | TRBV2 | many | TGTGCCAGCCGGACAGGGACAATAGTATCCTACAATGAGCAGTTCTTC | CASRTGTIVSYNEQFF
TRBD2 | TRBJ2-5 | TRBV5-4 | few | TGTGCCAGCGAGCTAGCGGGAGCAGGGGAGACCCAGTACTTC | CASELAGAGETQYF
NA | TRBJ2-7 | TRBV15 | many | TGTGCCACCAGCAGAGGGGGGAGCTCCTACGAGCAGTACTTC | CATSRGGSSYEQYF
TRBD1 | TRBJ1-4 | TRBV30 | many | TGTGCCTGGAGTTTCCCACGAGGGGGCGCAGGTGAAAAACTGTTTTTT | CAWSFPRGGAGEKLFF
NA | TRBJ2-1 | TRBV28 | many | TGTGCCAGCAGTATCACGGCGGAGCTGCATGAGCAGTTCTTC | CASSITAELHEQFF
TRBD2 | TRBJ2-5 | TRBV12-3/TRBV12-4 | many | TGTGCCAGCAGTTTAGAGGTCGGCGGGGGACGAGGGGAGACCCAGTACTTC | CASSLEVGGGRGETQYF
TRBD2 | TRBJ2-5 | TRBV9 | few | TGTGCCAGCAGCGTAGGACTAGCGGGCCTTTCGCGAGGGGAGACCCAGTACTTC | CASSVGLAGLSRGETQYF
TRBD2 | TRBJ2-1 | TRBV13 | NA | TGTGCCAGCAGCTCCGCGGGACTAGCGGGAGGCCATGAGCAGTTCTTC | CASSSAGLAGGHEQFF
TRBD2 | TRBJ2-3 | TRBV11-1 | many | TGTGCCAGCAGCTGGACTAGCGGGAGCACAGATACGCAGTATTTT | CASSWTSGSTDTQYF